The rows below give T cell receptor beta chains drawn from one sample of a study of blood T cell repertoires in COVID-19. Measured with immunoSEQ multiplex PCR; TCRdb has only the in-frame clones, and not every one. The sample includes 250,000 to 350,000 clones, 90% of them seen just once. Sequenced material: PBMCs or T cells enriched from blood (not recorded which). These receptor sequences come from a woman between 18 and 29 years old with acute COVID-19. Each CDR3 is given with its conserved first and last residue. The D gene is left open where the match is weak. The size field is filled for only some rows; it gives once, few, many or a size class.

d_call,v_call,clone_size,j_call,cdr3_nt,cdr3_aa
.,TRBV4-1,.,TRBJ1-4,TGCGCCAGCAGCCAAGGAAAAAGGGGTTCTAATGAAAAACTGTTTTTT,CASSQGKRGSNEKLFF
TRBD1,TRBV28,.,TRBJ1-5,TGTGCCAGCAGCATGACAGGGGGCAATCAGCCCCAGCATTTT,CASSMTGGNQPQHF
TRBD2,TRBV3-1/TRBV3-2,.,TRBJ2-1,TGTGCCAGCAGCCAAGATGTAGGCGGGAGGGCAATTTTCTTC,CASSQDVGGRAIFF
.,TRBV27,few,TRBJ1-1,TGTGCCAGCAGTCTATACTCACTCTCCACAGGGAAGACTGAAGCTTTCTTT,CASSLYSLSTGKTEAFF
TRBD1,TRBV24-1,.,TRBJ1-2,TGTGCCACCAGTGATCCGGGGACAGGGCACTATGGCTACACCTTC,CATSDPGTGHYGYTF
TRBD2,TRBV7-6,.,TRBJ2-1,TGTGCCAGCAGCCGCCCGGGACTAGCGGGAGTCAATGAGCAGTTCTTC,CASSRPGLAGVNEQFF
TRBD1,TRBV28,.,TRBJ1-5,TGTGCCAGCAGTTTTAGAACAGGGGTCGGTCAGCCCCAGCATTTT,CASSFRTGVGQPQHF
.,TRBV9,.,TRBJ2-7,TGTGCCAGCAGCGGTCTCGGCGGAAACGAGCAGTACTTC,CASSGLGGNEQYF
TRBD2,TRBV30,.,TRBJ2-1,TGTGCCTGGTCTAGCGGGAGAGGCAATGAGCAGTTCTTC,CAWSSGRGNEQFF
.,TRBV29-1,.,TRBJ2-7,TGCAGCGTTAAATACGGGGTCAACTACGAGCAGTACTTC,CSVKYGVNYEQYF
.,TRBV5-6,.,TRBJ1-1,TGTGCCAGCAGCCAAGCCGGGACACCCTTAACCGACACTGAAGCTTTCTTT,CASSQAGTPLTDTEAFF
.,TRBV7-9,.,TRBJ2-5,TGTGCCAGCAGCAATCAGGGCAGTGAGACCCAGTACTTC,CASSNQGSETQYF
.,TRBV7-6,.,TRBJ1-3,TGTGCCAGCAGCGAAAGGGGGGGGCAGACCTCTGGAAACACCATATATTTT,CASSERGGQTSGNTIYF